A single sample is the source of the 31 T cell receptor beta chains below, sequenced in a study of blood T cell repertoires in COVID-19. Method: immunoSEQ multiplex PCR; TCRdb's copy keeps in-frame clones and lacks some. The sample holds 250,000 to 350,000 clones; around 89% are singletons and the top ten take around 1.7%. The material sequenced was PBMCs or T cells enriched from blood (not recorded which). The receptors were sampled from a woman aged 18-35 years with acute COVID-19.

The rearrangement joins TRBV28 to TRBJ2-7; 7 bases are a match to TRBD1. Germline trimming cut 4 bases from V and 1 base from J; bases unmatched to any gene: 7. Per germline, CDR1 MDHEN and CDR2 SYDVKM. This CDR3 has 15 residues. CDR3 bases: TGTGCCAGCAGTTCTGAGGGGGCCGGTTCCTACGAGCAGTACTTC. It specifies CASSSEGAGSYEQYF.

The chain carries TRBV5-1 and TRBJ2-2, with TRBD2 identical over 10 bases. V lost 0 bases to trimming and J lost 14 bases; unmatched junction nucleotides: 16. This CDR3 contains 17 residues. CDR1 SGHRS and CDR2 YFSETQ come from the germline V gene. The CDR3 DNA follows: TGCGCCAGCAGCTTGGTACAGAGGACTAGCGGAGTCCGGGGTCTGTTTTTT. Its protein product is CASSLVQRTSGVRGLFF.

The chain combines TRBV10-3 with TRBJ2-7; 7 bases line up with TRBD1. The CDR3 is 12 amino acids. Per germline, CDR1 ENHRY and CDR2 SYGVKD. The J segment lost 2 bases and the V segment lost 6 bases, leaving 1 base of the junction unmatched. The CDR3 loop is CAISDRAYEQYF. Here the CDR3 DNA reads TGTGCCATCAGCGACAGGGCCTACGAGCAGTACTTC.

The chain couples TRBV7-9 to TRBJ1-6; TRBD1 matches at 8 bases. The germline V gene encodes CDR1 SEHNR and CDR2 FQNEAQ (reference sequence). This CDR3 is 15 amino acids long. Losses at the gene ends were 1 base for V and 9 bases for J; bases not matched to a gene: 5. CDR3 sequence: CASSLGTGLGSPLHF. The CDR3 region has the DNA TGTGCCAGCAGCTTAGGGACAGGGCTTGGTTCACCCCTCCACTTT.

The DNA for the CDR3 is TGTGCCAGCAGCTCATTAACGGCTTATACAGGTGTGGGGAACACCGGGGAGCTGTTTTTT. This codes for CASSSLTAYTGVGNTGELFF. The genes are TRBV7-8 and TRBJ2-2; tentatively, D is TRBD1 (5 bases). CDR1 is SGHVS and CDR2 is FQNEAQ in the germline V gene. This CDR3 has 20 residues. The V end was cut by 4 bases, the J end by 1 base, with 25 bases between.

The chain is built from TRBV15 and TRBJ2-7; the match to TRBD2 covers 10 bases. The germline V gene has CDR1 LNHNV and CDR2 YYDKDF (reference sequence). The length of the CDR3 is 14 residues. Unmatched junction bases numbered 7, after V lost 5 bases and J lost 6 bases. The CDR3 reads CATSGLAGVGEQYF. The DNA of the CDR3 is TGTGCCACCAGCGGTCTAGCGGGAGTCGGCGAGCAGTACTTC.

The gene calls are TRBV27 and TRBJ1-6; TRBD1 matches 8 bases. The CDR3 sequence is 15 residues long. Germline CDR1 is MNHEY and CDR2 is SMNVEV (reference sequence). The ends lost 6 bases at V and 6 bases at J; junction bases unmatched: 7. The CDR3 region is CASSRVDRANSPLHF. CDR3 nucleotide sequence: TGTGCCAGCAGCCGAGTGGACAGGGCTAATTCACCCCTCCACTTT.

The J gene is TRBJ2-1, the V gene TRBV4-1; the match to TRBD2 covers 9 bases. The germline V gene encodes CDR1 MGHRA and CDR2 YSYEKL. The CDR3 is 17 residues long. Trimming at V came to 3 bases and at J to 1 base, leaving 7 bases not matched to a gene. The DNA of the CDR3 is TGCGCCAGCAGCCACGGACTAGCGTTTGGGTCCTACAATGAGCAGTTCTTC. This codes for CASSHGLAFGSYNEQFF.

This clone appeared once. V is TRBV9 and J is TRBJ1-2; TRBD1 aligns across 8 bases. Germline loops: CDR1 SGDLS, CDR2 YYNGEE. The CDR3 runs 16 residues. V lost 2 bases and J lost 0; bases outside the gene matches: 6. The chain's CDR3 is CASSVGGTGTNYGYTF. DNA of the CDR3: TGTGCCAGCAGCGTGGGAGGGACAGGAACTAACTATGGCTACACCTTC. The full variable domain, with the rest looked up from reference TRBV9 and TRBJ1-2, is DSGVTQTPKHLITATGQRVTLRCSPRSGDLSVYWYQQSLDQGLQFLIQYYNGEERAKGNILERFSAQQFPDLHSELNLSSLELGDSALYFCASSVGGTGTNYGYTFGSGTRLTVV.

CDR3 DNA sequence: TGTGCCAGTTTAAGTCGGGGAACTGAAGCTTTCTTT. Translation: CASLSRGTEAFF. J is TRBJ1-1 and V is TRBV19; D unresolved. Germline lookup yields CDR1 LNHDA and CDR2 SQIVND (reference sequence). The V end was cut by 8 bases, the J end by 5 bases, with 12 bases between. This CDR3 region has 12 residues.

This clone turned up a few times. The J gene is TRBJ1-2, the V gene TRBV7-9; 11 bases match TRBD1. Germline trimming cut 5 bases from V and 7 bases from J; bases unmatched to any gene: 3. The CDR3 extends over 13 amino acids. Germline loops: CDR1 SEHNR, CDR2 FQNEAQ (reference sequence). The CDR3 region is CASSPGQGAGYTF. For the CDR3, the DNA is TGTGCCAGCAGCCCAGGACAGGGGGCTGGCTACACCTTC.

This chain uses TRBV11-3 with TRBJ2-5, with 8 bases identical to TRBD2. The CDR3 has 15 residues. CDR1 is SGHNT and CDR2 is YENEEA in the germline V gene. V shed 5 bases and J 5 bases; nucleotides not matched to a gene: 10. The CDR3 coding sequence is TGTGCCAGCAGCCTCGGACTAGCCCTCGGGGAGACCCAGTACTTC. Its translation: CASSLGLALGETQYF.

The CDR3 sequence: CASSLVTGGGETQYF. Written as DNA, the CDR3 is TGTGCCAGCAGCTTAGTGACAGGGGGCGGAGAGACCCAGTACTTC. The genes are TRBV7-9 and TRBJ2-5; 10 bases match TRBD1. Per germline, CDR1 SEHNR and CDR2 FQNEAQ (reference sequence). The V and J ends lost 1 base and 4 bases, in that order; junction bases with no gene match: 3. CDR3 size: 15 residues.

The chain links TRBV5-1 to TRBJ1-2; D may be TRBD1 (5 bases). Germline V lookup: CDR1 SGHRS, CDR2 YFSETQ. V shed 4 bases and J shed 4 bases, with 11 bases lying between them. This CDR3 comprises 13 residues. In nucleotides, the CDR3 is TGCGCCAGCAGCCAGAGGGACTTCTATGGCTACACCTTC. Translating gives CASSQRDFYGYTF.

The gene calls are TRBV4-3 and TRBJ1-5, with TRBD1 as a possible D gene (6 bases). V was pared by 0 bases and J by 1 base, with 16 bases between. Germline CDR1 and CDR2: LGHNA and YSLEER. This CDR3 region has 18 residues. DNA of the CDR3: TGCGCCAGCAGCCAAGATTTCGGGGGGCACGCGAGCAATCAGCCCCAGCATTTT. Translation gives CASSQDFGGHASNQPQHF.

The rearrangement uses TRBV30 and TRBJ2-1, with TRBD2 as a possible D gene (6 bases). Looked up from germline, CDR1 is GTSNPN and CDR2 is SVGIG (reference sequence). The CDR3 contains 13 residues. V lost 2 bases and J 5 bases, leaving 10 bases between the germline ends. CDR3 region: CAWSPGGNNEQFF. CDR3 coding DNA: TGTGCCTGGAGTCCCGGGGGAAACAATGAGCAGTTCTTC.

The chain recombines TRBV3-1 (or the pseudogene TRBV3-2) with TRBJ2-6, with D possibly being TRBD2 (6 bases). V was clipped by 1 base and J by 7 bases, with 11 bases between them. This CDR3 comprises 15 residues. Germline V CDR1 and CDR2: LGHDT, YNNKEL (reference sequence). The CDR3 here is CASSQGRASANVLTF. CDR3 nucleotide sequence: TGTGCCAGCAGCCAAGGGAGGGCCAGCGCCAACGTCCTGACTTTC.

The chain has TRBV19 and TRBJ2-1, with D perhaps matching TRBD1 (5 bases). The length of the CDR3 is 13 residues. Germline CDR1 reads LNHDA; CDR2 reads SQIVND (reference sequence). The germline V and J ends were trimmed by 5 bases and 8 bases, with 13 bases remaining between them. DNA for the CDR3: TGTGCCAGTAGTCCCCAGGCAGGGTATGAGCAGTTCTTC. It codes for CASSPQAGYEQFF. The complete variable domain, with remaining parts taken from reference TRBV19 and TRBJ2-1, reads DGGITQSPKYLFRKEGQNVTLSCEQNLNHDAMYWYRQDPGQGLRLIYYSQIVNDFQKGDIAEGYSVSREKKESFPLTVTSAQKNPTAFYLCASSPQAGYEQFFGPGTRLTVL.

This chain's CDR3 is CASSLAGDTEAFF. In DNA, the CDR3 is TGTGCCAGCAGCTTGGCAGGGGACACTGAAGCTTTCTTT. The V and J genes are TRBV11-2 and TRBJ1-1, with D possibly being TRBD1 (6 bases). The germline V gene has CDR1 SGHAT and CDR2 FQNNGV. Trimming took off 3 bases at V and 3 bases at J, with 8 bases between the two ends. The CDR3 covers 13 residues.

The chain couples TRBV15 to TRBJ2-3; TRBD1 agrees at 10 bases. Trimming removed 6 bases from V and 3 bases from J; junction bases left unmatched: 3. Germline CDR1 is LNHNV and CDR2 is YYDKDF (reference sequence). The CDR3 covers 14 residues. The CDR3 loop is CATRGQGRTDTQYF. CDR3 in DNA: TGTGCCACCAGGGGACAGGGGCGTACAGATACGCAGTATTTT.

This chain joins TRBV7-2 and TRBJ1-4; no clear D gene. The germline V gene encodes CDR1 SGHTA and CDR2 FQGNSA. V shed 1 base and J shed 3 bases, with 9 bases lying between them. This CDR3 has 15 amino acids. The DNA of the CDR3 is TGTGCCAGCAGCTTAGGTTCTAGTCCTAATGAAAAACTGTTTTTT. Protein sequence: CASSLGSSPNEKLFF.

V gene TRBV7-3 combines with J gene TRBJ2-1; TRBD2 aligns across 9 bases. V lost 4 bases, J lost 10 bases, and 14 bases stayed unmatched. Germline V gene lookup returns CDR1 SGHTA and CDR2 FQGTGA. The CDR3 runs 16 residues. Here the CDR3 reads CASSSHTSGLAREQFF. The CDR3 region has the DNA TGTGCCAGCAGCTCACACACCTCGGGACTAGCACGGGAGCAGTTCTTC.

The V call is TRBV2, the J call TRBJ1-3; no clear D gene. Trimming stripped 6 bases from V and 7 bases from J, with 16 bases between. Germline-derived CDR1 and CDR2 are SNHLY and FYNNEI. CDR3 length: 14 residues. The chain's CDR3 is CASRSSGGWNTIYF. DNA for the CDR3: TGTGCCAGCAGGAGTAGTGGCGGTTGGAACACCATATATTTT. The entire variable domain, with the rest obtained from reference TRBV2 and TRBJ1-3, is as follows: EPEVTQTPSHQVTQMGQEVILRCVPISNHLYFYWYRQILGQKVEFLVSFYNNEISEKSEIFDDQFSVERPDGSNFTLKIRSTKLEDSAMYFCASRSSGGWNTIYFGEGSWLTVV.

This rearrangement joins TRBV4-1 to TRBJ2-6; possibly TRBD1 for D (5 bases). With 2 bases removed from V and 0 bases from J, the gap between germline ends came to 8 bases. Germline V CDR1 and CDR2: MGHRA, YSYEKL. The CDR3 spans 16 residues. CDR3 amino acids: CASSQQGVSGANVLTF. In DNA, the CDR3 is TGCGCCAGCAGCCAACAGGGTGTCTCTGGGGCCAACGTCCTGACTTTC.

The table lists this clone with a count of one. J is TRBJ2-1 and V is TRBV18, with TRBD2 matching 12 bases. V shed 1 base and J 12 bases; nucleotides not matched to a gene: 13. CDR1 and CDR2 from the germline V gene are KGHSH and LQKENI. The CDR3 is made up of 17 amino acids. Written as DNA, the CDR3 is TGTGCCAGCTCACCACAAATGACTAGCGGGAGTCTTTCGGGGCAGTTCTTC. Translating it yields CASSPQMTSGSLSGQFF.

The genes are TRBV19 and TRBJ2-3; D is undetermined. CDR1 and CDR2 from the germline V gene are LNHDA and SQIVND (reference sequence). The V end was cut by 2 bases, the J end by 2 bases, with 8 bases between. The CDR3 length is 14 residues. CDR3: CASSIQAITDTQYF. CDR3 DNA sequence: TGTGCCAGTAGTATACAGGCGATCACAGATACGCAGTATTTT.

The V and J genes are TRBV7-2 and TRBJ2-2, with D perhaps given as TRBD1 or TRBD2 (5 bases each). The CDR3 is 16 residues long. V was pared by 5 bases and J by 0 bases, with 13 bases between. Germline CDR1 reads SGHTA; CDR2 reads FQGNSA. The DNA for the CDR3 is TGTGCCAGCAGCCTAGAGGGGCTAGCGAACACCGGGGAGCTGTTTTTT. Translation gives CASSLEGLANTGELFF.

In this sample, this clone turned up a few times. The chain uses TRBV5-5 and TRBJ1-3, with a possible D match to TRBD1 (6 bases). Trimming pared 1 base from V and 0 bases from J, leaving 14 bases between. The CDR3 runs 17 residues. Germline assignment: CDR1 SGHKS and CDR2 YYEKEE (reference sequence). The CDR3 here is CASSLFRGGSSGNTIYF. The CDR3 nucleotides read TGTGCCAGCAGCTTGTTCAGGGGTGGGAGCTCTGGAAACACCATATATTTT. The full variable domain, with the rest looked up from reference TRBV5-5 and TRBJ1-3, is DAGVTQSPTHLIKTRGQQVTLRCSPISGHKSVSWYQQVLGQGPQFIFQYYEKEERGRGNFPDRFSARQFPNYSSELNVNALLLGDSALYLCASSLFRGGSSGNTIYFGEGSWLTVV.

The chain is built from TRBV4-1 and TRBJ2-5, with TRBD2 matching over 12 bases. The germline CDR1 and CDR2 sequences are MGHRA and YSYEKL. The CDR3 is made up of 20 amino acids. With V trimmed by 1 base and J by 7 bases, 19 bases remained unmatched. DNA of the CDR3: TGCGCCAGCAGCCAAGGAGGGACTAGCGGGCGGTGGGCCCCCATCGGGACCCAGTACTTC. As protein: CASSQGGTSGRWAPIGTQYF.

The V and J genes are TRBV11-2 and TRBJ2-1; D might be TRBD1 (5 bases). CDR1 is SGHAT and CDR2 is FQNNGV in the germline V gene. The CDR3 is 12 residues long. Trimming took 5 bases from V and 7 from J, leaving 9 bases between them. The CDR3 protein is CASSPAGNEQFF. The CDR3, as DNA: TGTGCCAGCAGCCCCGCAGGGAATGAGCAGTTCTTC.

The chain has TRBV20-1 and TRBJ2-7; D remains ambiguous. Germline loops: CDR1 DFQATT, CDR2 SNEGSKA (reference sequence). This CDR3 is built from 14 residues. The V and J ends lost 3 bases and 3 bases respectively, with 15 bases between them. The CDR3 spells CSASGVGTGYEQYF. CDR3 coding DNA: TGCAGTGCTAGTGGCGTAGGTACGGGCTACGAGCAGTACTTC.